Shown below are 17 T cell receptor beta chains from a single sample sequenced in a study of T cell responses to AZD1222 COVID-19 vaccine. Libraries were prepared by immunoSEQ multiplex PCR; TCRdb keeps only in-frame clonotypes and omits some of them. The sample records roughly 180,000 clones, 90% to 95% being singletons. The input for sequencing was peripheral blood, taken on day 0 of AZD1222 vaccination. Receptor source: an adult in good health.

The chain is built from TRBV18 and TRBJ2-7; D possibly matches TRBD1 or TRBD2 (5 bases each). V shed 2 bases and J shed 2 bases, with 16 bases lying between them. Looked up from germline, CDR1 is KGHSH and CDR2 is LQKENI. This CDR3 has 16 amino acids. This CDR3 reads CASSPGTGKVAYEQYF. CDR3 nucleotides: TGTGCCAGCTCACCAGGGACCGGGAAGGTGGCCTACGAGCAGTACTTC.

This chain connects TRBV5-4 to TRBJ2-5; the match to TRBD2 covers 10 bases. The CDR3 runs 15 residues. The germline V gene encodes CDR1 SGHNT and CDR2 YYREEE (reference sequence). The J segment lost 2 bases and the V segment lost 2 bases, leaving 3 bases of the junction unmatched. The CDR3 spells CASSLTSGAQETQYF. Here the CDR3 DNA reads TGTGCCAGCAGCTTAACTAGCGGGGCTCAAGAGACCCAGTACTTC.

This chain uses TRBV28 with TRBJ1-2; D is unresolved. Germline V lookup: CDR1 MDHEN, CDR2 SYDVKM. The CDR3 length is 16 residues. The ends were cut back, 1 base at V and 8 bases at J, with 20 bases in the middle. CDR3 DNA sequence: TGTGCCAGCAGTTTATTCGTAGAGGTCTTAGTAGCAGGCTACACCTTC. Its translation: CASSLFVEVLVAGYTF.

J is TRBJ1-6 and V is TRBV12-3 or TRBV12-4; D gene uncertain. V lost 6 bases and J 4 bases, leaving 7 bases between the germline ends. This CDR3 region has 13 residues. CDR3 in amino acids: CASRPGYNSPLHF. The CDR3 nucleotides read TGTGCCAGCAGGCCGGGGTATAATTCACCCCTCCACTTT.

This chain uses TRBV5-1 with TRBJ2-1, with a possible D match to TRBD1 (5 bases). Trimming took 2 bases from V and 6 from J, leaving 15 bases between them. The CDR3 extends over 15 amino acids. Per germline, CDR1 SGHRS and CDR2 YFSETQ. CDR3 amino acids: CASSFPGHPLNEQFF. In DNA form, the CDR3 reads TGCGCCAGCAGCTTCCCCGGACACCCCCTCAATGAGCAGTTCTTC.

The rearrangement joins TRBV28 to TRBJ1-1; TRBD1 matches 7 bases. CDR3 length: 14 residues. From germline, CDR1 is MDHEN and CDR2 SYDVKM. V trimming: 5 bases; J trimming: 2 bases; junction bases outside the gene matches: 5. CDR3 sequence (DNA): TGTGCCAGCAGTCTTACAGGGGTTAACACTGAAGCTTTCTTT. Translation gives CASSLTGVNTEAFF.

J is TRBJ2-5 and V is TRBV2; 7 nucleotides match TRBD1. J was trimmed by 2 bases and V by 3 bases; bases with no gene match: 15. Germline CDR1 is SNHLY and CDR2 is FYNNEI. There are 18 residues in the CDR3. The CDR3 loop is CASSDQVFSRGQQETQYF. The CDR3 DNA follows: TGTGCCAGCAGTGATCAAGTCTTTAGTAGGGGGCAGCAAGAGACCCAGTACTTC.

The CDR3 DNA is TGTGCCAGCACTATATATGGGCGGGAGACCCAGTACTTC. Translation: CASTIYGRETQYF. The genes are TRBV28 and TRBJ2-5; D gene unclear. V lost 7 bases, J lost 5 bases, and 14 bases lay in between. Germline V gene data show CDR1 as MDHEN and CDR2 as SYDVKM. This CDR3 spans 13 amino acids. Full variable domain (outside the CDR3, taken from reference TRBV28 and TRBJ2-5): DVKVTQSSRYLVKRTGEKVFLECVQDMDHENMFWYRQDPGLGLRLIYFSYDVKMKEKGDIPEGYSVSREKKERFSLILESASTNQTSMYLCASTIYGRETQYFGPGTRLLVL.

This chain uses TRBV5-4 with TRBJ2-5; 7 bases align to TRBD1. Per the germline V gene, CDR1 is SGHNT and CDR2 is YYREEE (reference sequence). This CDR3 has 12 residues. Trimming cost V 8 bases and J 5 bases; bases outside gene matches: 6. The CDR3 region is CASNHRGETQYF. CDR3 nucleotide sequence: TGTGCCAGTAACCACAGGGGTGAGACCCAGTACTTC.

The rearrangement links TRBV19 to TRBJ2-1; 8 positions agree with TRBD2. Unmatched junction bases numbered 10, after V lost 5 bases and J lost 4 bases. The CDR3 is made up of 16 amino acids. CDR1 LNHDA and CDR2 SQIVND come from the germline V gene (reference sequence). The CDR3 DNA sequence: TGTGCCAGTAGTCAACTTACTAGCGGCGTTTACAATGAGCAGTTCTTC. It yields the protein CASSQLTSGVYNEQFF.

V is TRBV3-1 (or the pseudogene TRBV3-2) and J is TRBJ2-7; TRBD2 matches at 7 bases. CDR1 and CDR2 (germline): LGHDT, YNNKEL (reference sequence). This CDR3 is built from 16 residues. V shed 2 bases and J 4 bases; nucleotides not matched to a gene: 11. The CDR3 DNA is TGTGCCAGCAGCCAATCCCGAGCTAGCGGACGATACGAGCAGTACTTC. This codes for CASSQSRASGRYEQYF.

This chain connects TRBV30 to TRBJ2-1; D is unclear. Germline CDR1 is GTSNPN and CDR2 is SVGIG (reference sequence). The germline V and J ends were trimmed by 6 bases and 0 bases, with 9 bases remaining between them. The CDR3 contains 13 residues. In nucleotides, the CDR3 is TGTGCCTGTACCCAGAGCTCCTACAATGAGCAGTTCTTC. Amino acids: CACTQSSYNEQFF.

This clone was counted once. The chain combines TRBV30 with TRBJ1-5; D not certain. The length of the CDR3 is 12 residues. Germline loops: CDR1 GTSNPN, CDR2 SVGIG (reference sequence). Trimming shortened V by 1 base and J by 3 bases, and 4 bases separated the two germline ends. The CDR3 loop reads CAWSDYNQPQHF. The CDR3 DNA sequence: TGTGCCTGGAGTGACTACAATCAGCCCCAGCATTTT.

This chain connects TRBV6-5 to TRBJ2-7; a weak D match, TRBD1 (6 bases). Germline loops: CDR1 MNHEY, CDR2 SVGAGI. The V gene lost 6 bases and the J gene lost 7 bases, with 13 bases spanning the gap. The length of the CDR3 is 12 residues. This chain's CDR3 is CASRNRVGEQYF. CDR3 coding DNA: TGTGCCAGCAGAAACAGGGTCGGAGAGCAGTACTTC.

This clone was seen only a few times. The CDR3 region has the DNA TGTGCCAGCAGCCTCAGGCCCGAGACTGCGCCCTTTCGATACGAGCAGTACTTC. Translation: CASSLRPETAPFRYEQYF. The V call is TRBV5-5, the J call TRBJ2-7; the D is unclear. The V end was cut by 4 bases, the J end by 4 bases, with 27 bases between. Germline loops: CDR1 SGHKS, CDR2 YYEKEE (reference sequence). This CDR3 region has 18 residues.

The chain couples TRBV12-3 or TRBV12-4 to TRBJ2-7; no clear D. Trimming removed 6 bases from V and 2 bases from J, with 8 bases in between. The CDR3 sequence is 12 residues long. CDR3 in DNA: TGTGCCAGCAGCCCCATAGCCTACGAGCAGTACTTC. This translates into CASSPIAYEQYF.

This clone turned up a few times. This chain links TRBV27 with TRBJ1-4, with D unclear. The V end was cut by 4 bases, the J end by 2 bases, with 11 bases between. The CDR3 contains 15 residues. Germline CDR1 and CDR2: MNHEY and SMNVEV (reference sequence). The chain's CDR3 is CASSSSPGTNEKLFF. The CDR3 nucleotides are TGTGCCAGCAGTTCTAGCCCCGGTACTAATGAAAAACTGTTTTTT. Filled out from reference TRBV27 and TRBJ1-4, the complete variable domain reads EAQVTQNPRYLITVTGKKLTVTCSQNMNHEYMSWYRQDPGLGLRQIYYSMNVEVTDKGDVPEGYKVSRKEKRNFPLILESPSPNQTSLYFCASSSSPGTNEKLFFGSGTQLSVL.